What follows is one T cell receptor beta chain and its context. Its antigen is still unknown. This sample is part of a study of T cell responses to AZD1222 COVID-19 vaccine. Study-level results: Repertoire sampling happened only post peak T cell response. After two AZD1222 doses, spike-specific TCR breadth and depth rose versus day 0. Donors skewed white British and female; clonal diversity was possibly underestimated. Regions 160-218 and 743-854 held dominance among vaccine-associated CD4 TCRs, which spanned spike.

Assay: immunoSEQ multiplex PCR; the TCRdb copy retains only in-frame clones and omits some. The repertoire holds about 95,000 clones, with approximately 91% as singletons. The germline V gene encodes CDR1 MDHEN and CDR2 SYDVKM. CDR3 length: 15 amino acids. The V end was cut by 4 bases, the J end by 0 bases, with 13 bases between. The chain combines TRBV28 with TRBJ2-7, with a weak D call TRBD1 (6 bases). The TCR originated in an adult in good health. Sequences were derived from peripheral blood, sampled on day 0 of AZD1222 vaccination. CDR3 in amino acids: CASSSLTGNSYEQYF. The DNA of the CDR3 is TGTGCCAGCAGTTCACTGACAGGAAACTCCTACGAGCAGTACTTC.